A selection of T cell receptor beta chains follows, all from one sample in a study of blood T cells in healthy people across ages. TCRdb analysed the 5' RACE reads with MiXCR anew, one entry per CDR3 protein. The sample includes approximately 670,000 distinct CDR3 sequences, approximately 40% seen only once; the top ten take around 30%. The sample consisted of blood. The receptors were sampled from a man of 80 years or more in good health. Each CDR3 is given with its conserved first and last residue. The D gene is left open where the match is weak. Expanded clones get a size class; other rows say once, few or many, or leave the size out.

cdr3_aa: CSARDPRTVSYEQYF
cdr3_nt: TGCAGTGCTAGAGATCCCCGGACGGTCTCCTACGAGCAGTACTTC
d_call: NA
v_call: TRBV20-1
j_call: TRBJ2-7
clone_size: NA

cdr3_aa: CASSRTGNIQETQYF
cdr3_nt: TGTGCCAGCAGTCGGACAGGGAACATTCAAGAGACCCAGTACTTC
d_call: TRBD1
v_call: TRBV6-5
j_call: TRBJ2-5
clone_size: once

cdr3_aa: CASSPAAGGVDNEQFF
cdr3_nt: TGTGCCAGCAGCCCAGCCGCAGGGGGGGTTGACAATGAGCAGTTCTTC
d_call: NA
v_call: TRBV11-2
j_call: TRBJ2-1
clone_size: few

cdr3_aa: CSVSDSATNEKLFF
cdr3_nt: TGCAGCGTTTCTGACAGCGCAACTAATGAAAAACTGTTTTTT
d_call: NA
v_call: TRBV29-1
j_call: TRBJ1-4
clone_size: few

cdr3_aa: CASSRGGQIYGYTF
cdr3_nt: TGTGCCAGCAGCCGGGGGGGGCAGATCTATGGCTACACCTTC
d_call: NA
v_call: TRBV14
j_call: TRBJ1-2
clone_size: few

cdr3_aa: CATAPGEYTDTQYF
cdr3_nt: TGTGCCACCGCGCCGGGGGAATACACAGATACGCAGTATTTT
d_call: NA
v_call: TRBV15
j_call: TRBJ2-3
clone_size: NA

cdr3_aa: CASSLGGEEKLFF
cdr3_nt: TGTGCCAGCAGCTTAGGAGGGGAGGAAAAACTGTTTTTT
d_call: NA
v_call: TRBV7-9
j_call: TRBJ1-4
clone_size: NA

cdr3_aa: CASRTLWTSGRAEYNEQFF
cdr3_nt: TGTGCCAGCAGGACGCTGTGGACTAGCGGGAGGGCAGAATACAATGAGCAGTTCTTC
d_call: TRBD2
v_call: TRBV2
j_call: TRBJ2-1
clone_size: NA

cdr3_aa: CASSLSSFQETQFF
cdr3_nt: TGTGCCAGCAGTTTGAGCAGCTTTCAAGAGACCCAGTTCTTC
d_call: NA
v_call: TRBV28
j_call: TRBJ2-1
clone_size: NA

cdr3_aa: CASSRTGVYEQYF
cdr3_nt: TGTGCCAGCTCGCGGACAGGGGTATACGAGCAGTACTTC
d_call: TRBD1
v_call: TRBV2
j_call: TRBJ2-7
clone_size: few

cdr3_aa: CATMEGGALKTQYF
cdr3_nt: TGTGCCACCATGGAGGGGGGCGCCTTGAAGACCCAGTACTTC
d_call: NA
v_call: TRBV24-1
j_call: TRBJ2-5
clone_size: many

cdr3_aa: CASSQGTTPGETQYF
cdr3_nt: TGTGCCAGCAGCCAAGGAACCACCCCCGGGGAGACCCAGTACTTC
d_call: NA
v_call: TRBV3-1
j_call: TRBJ2-5
clone_size: few

cdr3_aa: CASSPFSVGTDTQYF
cdr3_nt: TGTGCCAGCAGCCCCTTTAGCGTAGGCACAGATACGCAGTATTTT
d_call: NA
v_call: TRBV7-2
j_call: TRBJ2-3
clone_size: NA

cdr3_aa: CSAIGRELGNNEQFF
cdr3_nt: TGCAGTGCTATCGGCAGGGAATTAGGGAACAATGAGCAGTTCTTC
d_call: NA
v_call: TRBV20-1
j_call: TRBJ2-1
clone_size: NA

cdr3_aa: CASSADRGLTEAFF
cdr3_nt: TGTGCCAGCAGCGCAGACAGGGGGCTTACTGAAGCTTTCTTT
d_call: TRBD1
v_call: TRBV11-2
j_call: TRBJ1-1
clone_size: NA

cdr3_aa: CVWTEGMNTEAFF
cdr3_nt: TGTGTCTGGACAGAGGGGATGAACACTGAAGCTTTCTTT
d_call: NA
v_call: TRBV30
j_call: TRBJ1-1
clone_size: once

cdr3_aa: CSARGHGTGGLSYEQYF
cdr3_nt: TGCAGTGCTAGAGGCCATGGGACAGGGGGATTGTCCTACGAGCAGTACTTC
d_call: TRBD1
v_call: TRBV20-1
j_call: TRBJ2-7
clone_size: NA

cdr3_aa: CASSLEGTSLSSYEQYF
cdr3_nt: TGCGCCAGCAGTCTGGAGGGAACTAGCCTGAGCTCCTACGAGCAGTACTTC
d_call: NA
v_call: TRBV5-1
j_call: TRBJ2-7
clone_size: few

cdr3_aa: CASSSYREETQYF
cdr3_nt: TGCGCCAGCAGCTCTTACAGGGAAGAGACCCAGTACTTC
d_call: NA
v_call: TRBV4-3
j_call: TRBJ2-5
clone_size: many

cdr3_aa: CSARGGLAGDGSSYNEQFF
cdr3_nt: TGCAGTGCTAGAGGTGGACTAGCGGGAGACGGGAGCTCCTACAATGAGCAGTTCTTC
d_call: TRBD2
v_call: TRBV20-1
j_call: TRBJ2-1
clone_size: NA

cdr3_aa: CASSPSGGSNQPQHF
cdr3_nt: TGTGCCAGTAGCCCCTCGGGGGGGAGCAATCAGCCCCAGCATTTT
d_call: NA
v_call: TRBV19
j_call: TRBJ1-5
clone_size: once

cdr3_aa: CASSVGTSGRAGQETQYF
cdr3_nt: TGTGCCAGCAGCGTAGGGACTAGCGGGAGGGCAGGCCAAGAGACCCAGTACTTC
d_call: TRBD2
v_call: TRBV9
j_call: TRBJ2-5
clone_size: NA

cdr3_aa: CASSSSRTSGRFNEQFF
cdr3_nt: TGTGCCAGCAGCTCAAGCCGGACTAGCGGGAGGTTCAATGAGCAGTTCTTC
d_call: TRBD2
v_call: TRBV12-3/TRBV12-4
j_call: TRBJ2-1
clone_size: NA

cdr3_aa: CASNLAGVYEQYF
cdr3_nt: TGTGCCAGCAACCTAGCGGGAGTTTACGAGCAGTACTTC
d_call: TRBD2
v_call: TRBV6-2/TRBV6-3
j_call: TRBJ2-7
clone_size: few

cdr3_aa: CSARVAPGPYEQFF
cdr3_nt: TGCAGTGCTAGAGTAGCCCCTGGTCCCTATGAGCAGTTCTTC
d_call: NA
v_call: TRBV20-1
j_call: TRBJ2-1
clone_size: NA

cdr3_aa: CASSLSGSSNQPQHF
cdr3_nt: TGTGCCAGCAGCTTGTCAGGGAGTAGCAATCAGCCCCAGCATTTT
d_call: NA
v_call: TRBV5-6
j_call: TRBJ1-5
clone_size: NA

cdr3_aa: CASSGDSPSYNEEFF
cdr3_nt: TGTGCCAGCAGCGGGGACAGCCCCTCCTACAATGAGGAGTTCTTC
d_call: TRBD1
v_call: TRBV9
j_call: TRBJ2-1
clone_size: NA

cdr3_aa: CATSDPTGRYGYTF
cdr3_nt: TGTGCCACCAGTGACCCGACAGGGCGGTATGGCTACACCTTC
d_call: TRBD1
v_call: TRBV24-1
j_call: TRBJ1-2
clone_size: NA

cdr3_aa: CSARRRDGESGQYF
cdr3_nt: TGCAGTGCCCGGCGCCGGGACGGGGAGTCGGGGCAGTACTTC
d_call: NA
v_call: TRBV20-1
j_call: TRBJ2-7
clone_size: NA

cdr3_aa: CSASSTREETDTQYF
cdr3_nt: TGCAGTGCTTCTTCCACACGAGAGGAAACAGATACGCAGTATTTT
d_call: NA
v_call: TRBV20-1
j_call: TRBJ2-3
clone_size: NA

cdr3_aa: CSAYTGDDSPLHF
cdr3_nt: TGCAGTGCTTATACAGGGGACGATTCACCCCTCCACTTT
d_call: TRBD1
v_call: TRBV20-1
j_call: TRBJ1-6
clone_size: NA

cdr3_aa: CASSFPGQALAKNIQYF
cdr3_nt: TGTGCCAGCAGTTTCCCGGGACAGGCACTAGCCAAAAACATTCAGTACTTC
d_call: TRBD1
v_call: TRBV28
j_call: TRBJ2-4
clone_size: NA

cdr3_aa: CASSQDSSKESPLHF
cdr3_nt: TGTGCCAGCAGCCAAGATAGTTCCAAGGAGTCACCCCTCCACTTT
d_call: NA
v_call: TRBV4-2
j_call: TRBJ1-6
clone_size: few

cdr3_aa: CASSGQGYLYGYTF
cdr3_nt: TGTGCCAGCAGCGGACAGGGCTACTTATATGGCTACACCTTC
d_call: TRBD1
v_call: TRBV9
j_call: TRBJ1-2
clone_size: few

cdr3_aa: CASSLDGQGINEQYF
cdr3_nt: TGTGCCAGCAGCTTAGACGGGCAGGGCATCAACGAGCAGTACTTC
d_call: NA
v_call: TRBV7-9
j_call: TRBJ2-7
clone_size: few

cdr3_aa: CSVLSVGAGSNQPQHF
cdr3_nt: TGCAGCGTCCTCTCGGTGGGGGCGGGTAGCAATCAGCCCCAGCATTTT
d_call: NA
v_call: TRBV29-1
j_call: TRBJ1-5
clone_size: few

cdr3_aa: CASSYSDPGGTETQYF
cdr3_nt: TGTGCCAGCAGTTACTCGGATCCCGGAGGAACGGAGACCCAGTACTTC
d_call: NA
v_call: TRBV6-5
j_call: TRBJ2-5
clone_size: NA

cdr3_aa: CATNRGGEQFF
cdr3_nt: TGTGCCACCAACCGGGGCGGCGAGCAGTTCTTC
d_call: NA
v_call: TRBV24-1
j_call: TRBJ2-1
clone_size: NA

cdr3_aa: CASSQRTGERVYNEQFF
cdr3_nt: TGTGCCAGCAGCCAACGGACAGGGGAGCGAGTTTACAATGAGCAGTTCTTC
d_call: TRBD1
v_call: TRBV14
j_call: TRBJ2-1
clone_size: NA

cdr3_aa: CASSRQSGLHYNEQYF
cdr3_nt: TGTGCCAGCAGTCGCCAGTCGGGACTACACTACAATGAGCAGTACTTC
d_call: TRBD2
v_call: TRBV12-3/TRBV12-4
j_call: TRBJ2-7
clone_size: NA

cdr3_aa: CASSLDFRAGELFF
cdr3_nt: TGTGCCAGCAGCTTAGATTTTAGGGCCGGGGAGCTGTTTTTT
d_call: NA
v_call: TRBV7-2
j_call: TRBJ2-2
clone_size: few

cdr3_aa: CASSLISGVYEQYF
cdr3_nt: TGTGCCAGCAGCTTAATTAGCGGGGTTTACGAGCAGTACTTC
d_call: TRBD2
v_call: TRBV13
j_call: TRBJ2-7
clone_size: NA

cdr3_aa: CASSGYGYTF
cdr3_nt: TGTGCCAGCTCCGGCTATGGCTACACCTTC
d_call: NA
v_call: TRBV6-1
j_call: TRBJ1-2
clone_size: NA

cdr3_aa: CASRVTGDYEQYF
cdr3_nt: TGTGCCAGCAGGGTGACAGGGGACTACGAGCAGTACTTC
d_call: TRBD1
v_call: TRBV6-2/TRBV6-3
j_call: TRBJ2-7
clone_size: NA

cdr3_aa: CSAPGRDSSYEQYF
cdr3_nt: TGCAGTGCTCCCGGGCGGGACAGCTCCTACGAGCAGTACTTC
d_call: NA
v_call: TRBV20-1
j_call: TRBJ2-7
clone_size: NA

cdr3_aa: CSVDSLRETQYF
cdr3_nt: TGCAGCGTCGACAGCCTGCGGGAGACCCAGTACTTC
d_call: NA
v_call: TRBV29-1
j_call: TRBJ2-5
clone_size: NA

cdr3_aa: CASSQDRTSTGTQYF
cdr3_nt: TGCGCCAGCAGCCAAGATCGAACTAGCACAGGTACGCAGTATTTT
d_call: NA
v_call: TRBV4-3
j_call: TRBJ2-3
clone_size: NA

cdr3_aa: CSASGRIAKNIQYF
cdr3_nt: TGCAGTGCCAGTGGACGTATAGCCAAAAACATTCAGTACTTC
d_call: NA
v_call: TRBV20-1
j_call: TRBJ2-4
clone_size: NA

cdr3_aa: CSASKASGSYEQYF
cdr3_nt: TGCAGTGCTAGTAAGGCTAGCGGCTCCTACGAGCAGTACTTC
d_call: TRBD2
v_call: TRBV20-1
j_call: TRBJ2-7
clone_size: few

cdr3_aa: CSARYNSQRSNEQFF
cdr3_nt: TGCAGTGCGCGATACAACTCACAACGTTCCAATGAGCAGTTCTTC
d_call: NA
v_call: TRBV20-1
j_call: TRBJ2-1
clone_size: many